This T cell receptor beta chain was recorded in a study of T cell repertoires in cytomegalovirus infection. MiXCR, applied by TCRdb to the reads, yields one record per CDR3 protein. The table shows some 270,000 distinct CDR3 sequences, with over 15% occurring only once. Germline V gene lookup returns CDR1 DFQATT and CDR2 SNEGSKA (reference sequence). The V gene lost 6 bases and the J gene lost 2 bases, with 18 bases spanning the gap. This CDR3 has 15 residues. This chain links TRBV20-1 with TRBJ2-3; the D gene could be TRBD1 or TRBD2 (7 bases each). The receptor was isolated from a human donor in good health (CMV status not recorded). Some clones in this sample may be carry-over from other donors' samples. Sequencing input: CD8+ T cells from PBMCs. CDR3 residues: CSAGGGGPTTDTQYF. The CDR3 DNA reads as TGCAGTGCAGGGGGCGGGGGCCCCACCACAGATACGCAGTATTTT.